The T cell receptor beta chain described here comes from a study of cytomegalovirus exposure and HLA in healthy donors. This PCR relied on a set of 60 Vbeta primers and 13 Jbeta primers. Produced via immunoSEQ multiplex PCR; TCRdb's table is partial and in-frame only. The table has some 150,000 clones, roughly 65% seen once. V lost 4 bases to trimming and J lost 3 bases; unmatched junction nucleotides: 5. Germline loops: CDR1 SGHRS, CDR2 YFSETQ. CDR3 length: 14 residues. A note on this clone: Its antigen is as yet unknown.

Findings and limits, study-wide: Some V segments (TRBV6-2 and TRBV6-3 among them) were excluded as indistinguishable. Reports state that TCR beta sequences accurately predicted most subjects' HLA-A and HLA-B alleles. The study flagged some 170 TCR beta chains as cytomegalovirus-associated.

The rearrangement links TRBV5-1 to TRBJ1-1; TRBD1 aligns across 8 bases. Sequencing was carried out using PBMCs. The source is a man between 60 and 75 years old in good health and CMV-seronegative. The CDR3 DNA follows: TGCGCCAGCAGCATACAGGGGGTGGACACTGAAGCTTTCTTT. Protein sequence: CASSIQGVDTEAFF. Full variable domain (remainder filled in from reference TRBV5-1 and TRBJ1-1): KAGVTQTPRYLIKTRGQQVTLSCSPISGHRSVSWYQQTPGQGLQFLFEYFSETQRNKGNFPGRFSGRQFSNSRSEMNVSTLELGDSALYLCASSIQGVDTEAFFGQGTRLTVV.